Listed here are 32 T cell receptor beta chains from one sample, sequenced in a study of OX40 agonist ivuxolimab in advanced cancers. Method: immunoSEQ multiplex PCR; TCRdb's copy keeps in-frame clones and lacks some. The table records tens of thousands of clones, less than 90% of them present only once. Material: CD4+ or CD8+ T cells sorted from blood, obtained in a trial of the OX40 agonist ivuxolimab. These receptor sequences come from an adult with an advanced solid tumor such as melanoma, head and neck, liver or kidney cancer.

A few counts support this clone. The chain carries TRBV6-6 and TRBJ1-4; D is perhaps TRBD1 (6 bases). V lost 0 bases, J lost 7 bases, and 12 bases lay in between. CDR1 and CDR2 (germline): MNHNY, SVGAGI (reference sequence). This CDR3 has 15 residues. For the CDR3, the DNA is TGTGCCAGCAGTTACTCGGACAGTGCAAGTGAAAAACTGTTTTTT. As protein: CASSYSDSASEKLFF.

This clone was seen more than once but under ten times. This chain uses TRBV10-2 with TRBJ2-7, with D perhaps matching TRBD1 or TRBD2 (5 bases each). Germline values: CDR1 WSHSY, CDR2 SAAADI. This CDR3 comprises 12 residues. The V end lost 5 bases, the J end lost 5 bases, and 10 bases lay between the germline ends. The CDR3, as DNA: TGCGCCAGCAGTCACCGGGACGACGAGCAGTACTTC. Its protein product is CASSHRDDEQYF.

The V call is TRBV27, the J call TRBJ1-6; no clear D. Germline-derived CDR1 and CDR2 are MNHEY and SMNVEV (reference sequence). The CDR3 extends over 14 amino acids. V was trimmed by 4 bases and J by 7 bases, leaving 11 bases between them. The CDR3 loop reads CASSSREGNSPLHF. In DNA, the CDR3 is TGTGCCAGCAGTTCCCGGGAGGGAAATTCACCCCTCCACTTT.

Only one count was recorded for this clone. The V and J genes are TRBV30 and TRBJ2-7, with 7 bases aligning to TRBD1. The CDR3 runs 13 residues. V dropped 4 bases and J dropped 2; count of bases not matched to a gene: 5. Looked up from germline, CDR1 is GTSNPN and CDR2 is SVGIG (reference sequence). The CDR3 nucleotides are TGTGCCTGGATGGGGGACAGAGCCTACGAGCAGTACTTC. Amino acids: CAWMGDRAYEQYF.

This chain uses TRBV2 with TRBJ1-3; D is unclear. The V and J ends lost 10 bases and 0 bases respectively, with 10 bases between them. This CDR3 spans 13 amino acids. The germline V gene encodes CDR1 SNHLY and CDR2 FYNNEI. This CDR3 is CAKGPSSGNTIYF. The CDR3 region has the DNA TGTGCCAAGGGCCCAAGCTCTGGAAACACCATATATTTT.

The chain links TRBV6-5 to TRBJ1-6; maybe TRBD1 (5 bases). CDR3 length: 13 residues. Germline V gives CDR1 MNHEY, CDR2 SVGAGI. The V gene lost 0 bases and the J gene lost 9 bases, with 6 bases spanning the gap. For the CDR3, the DNA is TGTGCCAGCAGTTACTCGAGGGGTTCACCCCTCCACTTT. Translated: CASSYSRGSPLHF.

V usage is TRBV6-1 and J usage is TRBJ2-3, with 7 bases aligning to TRBD2. The CDR3 consists of 18 residues. The germline V gene encodes CDR1 MNHNS and CDR2 SASEGT. V lost 3 bases and J lost 1; bases outside the gene matches: 13. As DNA, the CDR3 is TGTGCCAGCAGTGACGCTAGCGGTGAGTTCCGCCGCACAGATACGCAGTATTTT. Protein sequence: CASSDASGEFRRTDTQYF.

This chain uses TRBV7-9 with TRBJ1-1, with D possibly TRBD1 on 5 matching bases. Germline V lookup: CDR1 SEHNR, CDR2 FQNEAQ (reference sequence). The CDR3 extends over 15 amino acids. Trimming cost V 2 bases and J 3 bases, with 13 bases left between them. The DNA of the CDR3 is TGTGCCAGCAGCTTACAGCAGGGCGGGGACACTGAAGCTTTCTTT. Amino acids: CASSLQQGGDTEAFF.

The chain employs TRBV29-1 and TRBJ1-1, with D possibly TRBD1 on 6 matching bases. Trimming shortened V by 7 bases and J by 3 bases, and 12 bases separated the two germline ends. From germline, CDR1 is SQVTM and CDR2 ANQGSEA. This CDR3 is 12 amino acids long. The CDR3 sequence is CSGGGGDTEAFF. The CDR3 coding sequence is TGCAGCGGAGGGGGTGGGGACACTGAAGCTTTCTTT.

The chain recombines TRBV9 with TRBJ1-2; D might be TRBD1 (5 bases). The CDR3 runs 15 residues. V was shortened by 0 bases and J by 4 bases, with 13 bases between the two germline ends. Germline assignment: CDR1 SGDLS and CDR2 YYNGEE. As DNA, the CDR3 is TGTGCCAGCAGCGTAGCCGGGGCATCGACCTATGGCTACACCTTC. This codes for CASSVAGASTYGYTF.

This chain links TRBV29-1 with TRBJ2-1; 8 bases agree with TRBD2. The CDR3 totals 14 residues. V was pared by 5 bases and J by 7 bases, with 10 bases of the junction left unmatched. Germline V lookup: CDR1 SQVTM, CDR2 ANQGSEA. The DNA of the CDR3 is TGCAGCGTTCTCGAGACGGGGGGGATGAATGAGCAGTTCTTC. It specifies CSVLETGGMNEQFF.

The rearrangement uses TRBV4-3 and TRBJ2-7, with 12 nucleotides matching TRBD2. The length of the CDR3 is 16 residues. V trimming: 1 base; J trimming: 3 bases; junction bases outside the gene matches: 4. Germline CDR1 and CDR2: LGHNA and YSLEER. CDR3 protein: CASSQGGGLAGYEQYF. The CDR3 bases are TGCGCCAGCAGCCAAGGTGGGGGACTAGCGGGCTACGAGCAGTACTTC.

The chain uses TRBV9 and TRBJ1-2, with no clear D. Germline V lookup: CDR1 SGDLS, CDR2 YYNGEE. V dropped 0 bases and J dropped 4 bases, with 13 bases sitting between them. The CDR3 length is 15 residues. The CDR3 DNA is TGTGCCAGCAGCGTAGCTACCTCGACATTCTATGGCTACACCTTC. Amino acids: CASSVATSTFYGYTF.

Details on this clone: A much larger clone is a single base away; this may be a read error. This rearrangement joins TRBV5-4 to TRBJ1-1, with 7 bases fitting TRBD1. Germline CDR1 is SGHNT and CDR2 is YYREEE (reference sequence). J gave up 1 base and V 0 bases, and 0 bases lay outside the gene matches. The CDR3 length is 14 residues. The CDR3 DNA reads TGTGCCAGCAGCTTGGACAGGGGGAACACTGAAGCTTTCTTT. It yields the protein CASSLDRGNTEAFF. The whole variable domain, remainder taken from reference TRBV5-4 and TRBJ1-1, is ETGVTQSPTHLIKTRGQQVTLRCSSQSGHNTVSWYQQALGQGPQFIFQYYREEENGRGNFPPRFSGLQFPNYSSELNVNALELDDSALYLCASSLDRGNTEAFFGQGTRLTVV.

This clone appeared once. The gene calls are TRBV11-3 and TRBJ2-7; 14 positions agree with TRBD2. V trimming: 5 bases; J trimming: 7 bases; junction bases outside the gene matches: 7. CDR3 length: 15 residues. The germline V gene has CDR1 SGHNT and CDR2 YENEEA. CDR3 residues: CASSRLAGGAGEQYF. In DNA form, the CDR3 reads TGTGCCAGCAGCCGACTAGCGGGAGGGGCCGGGGAGCAGTACTTC.

This chain joins TRBV5-1 and TRBJ2-2; D may be TRBD1 (5 bases). The CDR3 runs to 13 residues. Germline CDR1 reads SGHRS; CDR2 reads YFSETQ. Trimming cost V 0 bases and J 8 bases, with 8 bases left between them. Written as DNA, the CDR3 is TGCGCCAGCAGCTTGGAGGGGCAGGGGGAGCTGTTTTTT. Translating gives CASSLEGQGELFF.

The chain uses TRBV6-4 and TRBJ1-6, with a possible D match to TRBD1 (6 bases). The CDR3 has 13 amino acids. CDR1 and CDR2 from the germline V gene are MRHNA and SNTAGT. V was cut by 5 bases and J by 8 bases, with 10 bases left in between. The DNA for the CDR3 is TGTGCCAGCAGTCCTGAGGGGGATTCACCCCTCCACTTT. Amino acid sequence: CASSPEGDSPLHF.

The genes are TRBV30 and TRBJ1-1, with 8 bases fitting TRBD1. V trimming: 7 bases; J trimming: 5 bases; junction bases outside the gene matches: 9. Germline V CDR1 and CDR2: GTSNPN, SVGIG (reference sequence). This CDR3 is built from 13 residues. The CDR3 region is CASTTGARTEAFF. For the CDR3, the DNA is TGTGCCTCCACGACAGGGGCTCGTACTGAAGCTTTCTTT.

This clone was seen once. The chain links TRBV29-1 to TRBJ1-5, with 7 bases identical to TRBD1. With V trimmed by 5 bases and J by 8 bases, 12 bases remained unmatched. The germline V gene encodes CDR1 SQVTM and CDR2 ANQGSEA. The length of the CDR3 is 14 residues. Here the CDR3 DNA reads TGCAGCGTTCTCGGGACAGCGATCGGAGAGCCCCAGCATTTT. Translated: CSVLGTAIGEPQHF.

V gene TRBV7-3 combines with J gene TRBJ2-2, with D possibly TRBD1 on 5 matching bases. V lost 5 bases and J lost 4, with 17 bases in between. The CDR3 length is 16 residues. Germline assignment: CDR1 SGHTA and CDR2 FQGTGA. For the CDR3, the DNA is TGTGCCAGCAGCCCAAAGGCGGCAGGGCCCACCGGGGAGCTGTTTTTT. Translation: CASSPKAAGPTGELFF.

This chain links TRBV28 with TRBJ2-6, with TRBD1 matching over 9 bases. The length of the CDR3 is 19 residues. With 4 bases clipped from V and 0 bases from J, the junction kept 10 bases outside the gene matches. Per germline, CDR1 MDHEN and CDR2 SYDVKM. The CDR3 spells CASSSPGQGTNSGANVLTF. The CDR3 nucleotides read TGTGCCAGCAGTTCCCCGGGACAGGGCACAAACTCTGGGGCCAACGTCCTGACTTTC.

The CDR3 DNA is TGTGCCAGCAGTCTACTAGCGGGCACAGATACGCAGTATTTT. Encoded protein: CASSLLAGTDTQYF. This chain connects TRBV27 to TRBJ2-3; TRBD2 agrees at 8 bases. J lost 1 base, V lost 5 bases, and 2 bases had no gene match. The CDR3 is made up of 14 amino acids. Looked up from germline, CDR1 is MNHEY and CDR2 is SMNVEV (reference sequence).

This clone was picked up a small number of times. The chain combines TRBV28 with TRBJ2-7; D call uncertain. Germline V CDR1 and CDR2: MDHEN, SYDVKM. V lost 4 bases to trimming and J lost 3 bases, with 4 bases between them. The CDR3 spans 11 residues. Written as DNA, the CDR3 is TGTGCCAGCAGTTCGAACTACGAGCAGTACTTC. This translates into CASSSNYEQYF.

The chain has TRBV6-5 and TRBJ2-5; D tentatively reads TRBD1 or TRBD2 (6 bases each). The length of the CDR3 is 14 residues. V was clipped by 0 bases and J by 5 bases, with 10 bases between them. The germline V gene has CDR1 MNHEY and CDR2 SVGAGI. This CDR3 is CASSYSRGVETQYF. CDR3 DNA: TGTGCCAGCAGTTACTCGAGGGGGGTTGAGACCCAGTACTTC.

This rearrangement joins TRBV11-3 to TRBJ2-3, with a tentative D call TRBD2 (5 bases). From germline, CDR1 is SGHNT and CDR2 YENEEA. The CDR3 has 13 residues. V shed 4 bases and J shed 1 base, with 6 bases lying between them. The CDR3 DNA follows: TGTGCCAGCAGCTCGGAGGGCACAGATACGCAGTATTTT. Translation: CASSSEGTDTQYF.

The V and J genes are TRBV4-2 and TRBJ2-5, with D tentatively TRBD2 (6 bases). Per the germline V gene, CDR1 is LGHNA and CDR2 is YNFKEQ. V shed 2 bases and J shed 4 bases, with 17 bases lying between them. The CDR3 length is 16 residues. The CDR3 region has the DNA TGTGCCAGCAGCCAATCCGCGGCGGCTAGCGCAGAGACCCAGTACTTC. Its translation: CASSQSAAASAETQYF.

The chain employs TRBV5-1 and TRBJ2-2; 10 nucleotides agree with TRBD1. Germline CDR1 SGHRS, CDR2 YFSETQ. CDR3 length equals 15 residues. V trimming: 7 bases; J trimming: 2 bases; junction bases outside the gene matches: 5. Written as DNA, the CDR3 is TGCGCCAGCCAGACAGGGGGCCAAAACACCGGGGAGCTGTTTTTT. It codes for CASQTGGQNTGELFF.

CDR3 DNA: TGCGCCAGCAGCTTCACGGGACAGGGGGCCGGGGAGCTGTTTTTT. This encodes CASSFTGQGAGELFF. The rearrangement joins TRBV5-1 to TRBJ2-2, with 11 positions matching TRBD1. The CDR3 contains 15 residues. CDR1 is SGHRS, CDR2 YFSETQ, per germline. The ends lost 2 bases at V and 6 bases at J; junction bases unmatched: 3.

The chain has TRBV7-9 and TRBJ2-2; possibly TRBD1 or TRBD2 for D (5 bases each). With 4 bases removed from V and 5 bases from J, the gap between germline ends came to 11 bases. The CDR3 has 14 residues. The germline V gene has CDR1 SEHNR and CDR2 FQNEAQ (reference sequence). This CDR3 is CASSWGYETGELFF. CDR3 sequence (DNA): TGTGCCAGCAGCTGGGGGTATGAGACCGGGGAGCTGTTTTTT.

The genes are TRBV7-2 and TRBJ2-1; D is possibly TRBD1 or TRBD2 (6 bases each). In germline, CDR1 is SGHTA, CDR2 FQGNSA. The CDR3 runs to 15 residues. Trimming removed 5 bases at V and 8 bases at J, with 19 bases between. The chain's CDR3 is CASSLQGREVDEQFF. CDR3 bases: TGTGCCAGCAGCCTACAGGGTAGGGAGGTCGATGAGCAGTTCTTC.

This clone was detected once. The rearrangement links TRBV28 to TRBJ2-5; TRBD1 matches at 9 bases. The CDR3 is 14 amino acids. Looked up from germline, CDR1 is MDHEN and CDR2 is SYDVKM. V shed 6 bases, J shed 5 bases, and the junction held 7 bases outside the gene matches. For the CDR3, the DNA is TGTGCCAGCAGGGGTGGGACAGGGACGGAGACCCAGTACTTC. It translates to CASRGGTGTETQYF.

The chain recombines TRBV30 with TRBJ1-5; 7 bases fit TRBD1. The CDR3 is 15 residues long. Germline assignment: CDR1 GTSNPN and CDR2 SVGIG (reference sequence). The trim removed 2 bases at V and 5 bases at J, leaving 9 bases unmatched. This CDR3 reads CAWSPPGQRDQPQHF. CDR3 bases: TGTGCCTGGAGTCCACCGGGACAGAGAGATCAGCCCCAGCATTTT.